This T cell receptor beta chain was observed in a study of blood T cells in healthy people across ages. Russia was home to the donors, healthy Caucasian individuals aged roughly 6 to 90. General study points: Unsorted PBMCs prevented conclusive naive versus antigen-experienced comparison. Changes in expanded clonotypes were possibly confounded, as the CMV status of donors was unknown.

In regard to this clonotype: The antigen is not known. Germline is not matched at one junction end, which may reflect a read error.

Sample-barcoded 5' priming and a J-beta primer mix drove a second PCR of about 7 to 11 cycles. TCRdb fed the 5' RACE reads into MiXCR, producing one record per CDR3 protein. The table has about 780,000 distinct CDR3 sequences, about 42% seen once. CDR3 length: 13 amino acids. CDR1 is MDHEN, CDR2 SYDVKM, per germline. The specimen sequenced was blood. The receptor's source is an elderly man in good health. The chain combines TRBV28 with TRBJ2-7; D might be TRBD1 (6 bases). DNA for the CDR3: TGTGACAGCAGTGCGTTCAGGGGTGGCGAGCAGTACTTC. This sequence encodes CDSSAFRGGEQYF.